This TCR beta chain was observed in a study of T cells in Graves' hyperthyroidism and ophthalmopathy. This CDR3 has 16 amino acids. The V gene lost 2 bases and the J gene lost 0 bases, with 14 bases spanning the gap. CDR1 and CDR2 (germline): MNHEY, SMNVEV (reference sequence). RNA transcripts provided the source from which TCR beta CDR3 regions were amplified. HTBI primers were the set used in a first-round RT-PCR of the TCR CDR3. TCRdb recomputed calls from the multiplex PCR reads with MiXCR, one row per CDR3 protein. This sample has some 760,000 distinct CDR3 sequences, with around 13% found just once.

The clonotype was recovered from a woman in her late teens or twenties with Graves' hyperthyroidism. The sample comprised blood. The chain is built from TRBV27 and TRBJ2-7; D is perhaps TRBD2 (6 bases). CDR3 in amino acids: CASSLNRLVPSYEQYF. The DNA for the CDR3 is TGTGCCAGCAGTTTAAACAGACTAGTCCCCTCCTACGAGCAGTACTTC.